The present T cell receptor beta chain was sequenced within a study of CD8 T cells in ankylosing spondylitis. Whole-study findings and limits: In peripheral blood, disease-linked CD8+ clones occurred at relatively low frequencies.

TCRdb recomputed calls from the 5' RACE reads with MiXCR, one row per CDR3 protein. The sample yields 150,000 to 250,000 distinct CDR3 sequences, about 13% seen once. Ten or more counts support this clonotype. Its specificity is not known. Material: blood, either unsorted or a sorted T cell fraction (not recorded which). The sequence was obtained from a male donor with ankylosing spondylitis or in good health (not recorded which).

The CDR3 DNA sequence: TGTGCCACCAGTCCTGGGAGGGCCAATGAGCAGTTCTTC. Its protein product is CATSPGRANEQFF. This chain joins TRBV24-1 and TRBJ2-1; 7 bases fit TRBD2. The germline gives CDR1 KGHDR, CDR2 SFDVKD. The CDR3 spans 13 residues. Germline trimming cut 6 bases from V and 6 bases from J; bases unmatched to any gene: 4.